The TCR beta chain under discussion was sequenced for a study of blood T cell dynamics during melanoma immunotherapy. The time point is: week 3, after first cycle of checkpoint inhibitor. Clones were read by immunoSEQ multiplex PCR, and TCRdb kept only the in-frame ones, dropping some. Of some 10,000 clones listed, over 75% are singletons. The sequencing here drew on blood, taken from a patient treated with checkpoint blockade. The sequence was collected from a human donor with melanoma.

The CDR3 bases are TGTGCCAGCAGCCCGACTGGGACAGGGGTCTTCACTGAAGCTTTCTTT. Translated: CASSPTGTGVFTEAFF. V is TRBV7-9 and J is TRBJ1-1, with TRBD1 identical over 10 bases. The germline V gene has CDR1 SEHNR and CDR2 FQNEAQ (reference sequence). V was clipped by 5 bases and J by 4 bases; unmatched bases: 10. The CDR3 has 16 amino acids.